This T cell receptor (beta chain) was sequenced in a study of T cell repertoires in cytomegalovirus infection (dated by TCRdb to between 2019 and 2020). About the study as a whole: Recently identified HLA-C-restricted CMV epitopes, whose presentation resists viral immunomodulation, were targeted by peptide stimulations together with well-studied HLA-B-restricted epitopes. Donor HLA type was relevant to the analysis, because carriage of CMV infection together with the matching HLA type was indicated by public TCR beta signatures. Overall results and qualifications from the work: The ex vivo response was dominated by HLA-C-restricted CMV-specific TCR beta clonotypes, which also provided the single most frequent clonotype in two of eight donors. In both this cohort and an independent cohort of several hundred donors, the cumulative frequency of public TCR beta family members distinguished carriers of CMV infection plus the relevant HLA type.

Sequencing was performed on an Illumina HiSeq 1500. TCRdb trimmed the raw reads at Q25, called clones with MiXCR and kept productive beta chains. Rows with one shared CDR3 protein collapse into an entry with the most common genes and DNA. The sample records about 71,000 distinct CDR3 sequences, around 20% of which are singletons. Clones ranked in the top ten supply approximately 68% of the sample. Comment on this clonotype: Its antigen target is currently unknown. The sample holds no much larger clone one base away, and base qualities are not on file.

A distance of 14 bases separates the germline ends of V and J, which lose 5 bases and 3 bases respectively. Taken from the germline V gene, the CDR1 and CDR2 loops are SGHTA and FQGNSA. Spanning cysteine to phenylalanine, the CDR3 consists of 14 amino acids. Only the CDR3 DNA stays, 42 bases, in frame from base 1. The treatment or condition label, read with the paper, signifies: in vitro stimulation with specific CMV peptide epitopes to enrich CMV-specific T cells. This specimen was CD8+ T cells from cultured PBMCs, taken from culture after CMV antigen stimulation. This receptor was taken from a human donor in good health (CMV status not recorded). Some clones in this sample may be carry-over from other donors' samples. The chain employs TRBV7-2 and TRBJ2-7; the D gene is possibly TRBD1 or TRBD2, with 6 bases matching each. Here is the DNA: TGTGCCAGCAGCACGGGGGCGCAGGGCTACGAGCAGTACTTC. This translates into CASSTGAQGYEQYF.